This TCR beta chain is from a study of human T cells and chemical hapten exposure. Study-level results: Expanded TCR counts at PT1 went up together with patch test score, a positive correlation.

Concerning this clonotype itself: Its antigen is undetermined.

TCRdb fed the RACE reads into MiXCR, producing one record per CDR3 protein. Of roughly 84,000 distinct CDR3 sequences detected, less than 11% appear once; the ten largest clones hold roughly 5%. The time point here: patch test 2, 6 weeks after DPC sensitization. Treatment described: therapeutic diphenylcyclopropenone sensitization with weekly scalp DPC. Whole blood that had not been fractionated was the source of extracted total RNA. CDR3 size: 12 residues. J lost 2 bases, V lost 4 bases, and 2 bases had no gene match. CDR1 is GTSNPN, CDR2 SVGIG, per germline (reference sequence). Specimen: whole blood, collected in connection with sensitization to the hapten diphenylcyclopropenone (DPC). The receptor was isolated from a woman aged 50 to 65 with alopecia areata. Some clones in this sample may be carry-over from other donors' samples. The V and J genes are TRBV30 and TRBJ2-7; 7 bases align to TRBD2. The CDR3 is CAWKGLAYEQYF. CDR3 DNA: TGTGCCTGGAAAGGACTAGCCTACGAGCAGTACTTC.